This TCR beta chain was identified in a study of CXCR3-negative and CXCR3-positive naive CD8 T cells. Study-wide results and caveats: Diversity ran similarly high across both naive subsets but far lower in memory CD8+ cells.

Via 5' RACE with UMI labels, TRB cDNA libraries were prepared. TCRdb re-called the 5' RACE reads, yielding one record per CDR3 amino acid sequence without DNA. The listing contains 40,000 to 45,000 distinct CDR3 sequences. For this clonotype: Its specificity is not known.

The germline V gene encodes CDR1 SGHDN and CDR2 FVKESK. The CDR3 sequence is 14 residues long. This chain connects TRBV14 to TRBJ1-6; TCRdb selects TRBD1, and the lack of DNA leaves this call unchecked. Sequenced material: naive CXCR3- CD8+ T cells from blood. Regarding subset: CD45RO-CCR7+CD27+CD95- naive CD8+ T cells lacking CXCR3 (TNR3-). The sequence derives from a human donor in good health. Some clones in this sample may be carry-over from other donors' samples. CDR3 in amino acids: CASSRDRDNSPLHF.